Below, 24 T cell receptor beta chains from the same sample are listed, as sequenced in a study of CD8+CD57+ T cells in acquired aplastic anemia. Genomic DNA, serving as template, underwent TCR beta VDJ and CDR3 profiling. TCRdb itself ran the reads through MiXCR, one entry per CDR3 protein. The data show approximately 170,000 distinct CDR3 sequences, with 60% to 70% seen just once and roughly 42% held by the top ten. The sample taken for sequencing was sorted CD4+, CD8+, or CD8+CD57+ T cells (not recorded which) from PBMCs. The source is a human donor in good health.

This clonotype has only one observation. This chain joins TRBV20-1 and TRBJ2-5; 10 bases map to TRBD2. The CDR3 has 15 residues. V was pared by 6 bases and J by 4 bases, with 11 bases of the junction left unmatched. The germline CDR1 and CDR2 sequences are DFQATT and SNEGSKA (reference sequence). The CDR3 DNA reads as TGCAGTGCATTACGGACTAGCGGAGGGGCAGAGACCCAGTACTTC. Its protein is CSALRTSGGAETQYF.

V is TRBV24-1 and J is TRBJ2-5; 11 bases line up with TRBD2. Germline V gene lookup returns CDR1 KGHDR and CDR2 SFDVKD. V was pared by 9 bases and J by 5 bases, with 7 bases of the junction left unmatched. There are 14 residues in the CDR3. In DNA form, the CDR3 reads TGTGCCACCGCACTAGCGGGAGCTGCGGAGACCCAGTACTTC. Translation: CATALAGAAETQYF.

The chain is built from TRBV24-1 and TRBJ2-7, with D possibly TRBD2 on 7 matching bases. This CDR3 contains 14 residues. In germline, CDR1 is KGHDR, CDR2 SFDVKD. V lost 4 bases, J lost 3 bases, and 12 bases lay in between. CDR3 sequence: CATSEGGESYEQYF. For the CDR3, the DNA is TGTGCCACCAGTGAAGGGGGGGAGAGCTACGAGCAGTACTTC.

The V gene is TRBV10-3, the J gene TRBJ1-3, with D unresolved. The CDR3 spans 16 residues. Germline CDR1 and CDR2: ENHRY and SYGVKD. V lost 3 bases and J 0 bases, leaving 12 bases between the germline ends. This CDR3 reads CAISDPGLSSGNTIYF. The DNA for the CDR3 is TGTGCCATCAGTGATCCGGGCCTTAGCTCTGGAAACACCATATATTTT.

Comment on this clonotype: Sequence at one end of the junction differs from germline and may be a read error. V is TRBV12-3 or TRBV12-4 and J is TRBJ2-7; TRBD1 might be the D (6 bases). The CDR3 covers 13 residues. The CDR3 region has the DNA TGTGCCAGCAAAACTGGACAGTTAAACGAGCTGTACTTC. Its translation: CASKTGQLNELYF.

This rearrangement joins TRBV12-3 or TRBV12-4 to TRBJ1-2, with 9 bases matching TRBD1. V trimming: 6 bases; J trimming: 6 bases; junction bases outside the gene matches: 5. The CDR3 covers 13 residues. Here the CDR3 DNA reads TGTGCCAGCAGCCTCGGGACAGGGCATGGCTACACCTTC. It specifies CASSLGTGHGYTF.

The chain has TRBV2 and TRBJ1-2; 7 nucleotides match TRBD1. The CDR3 is 13 amino acids. The J segment lost 8 bases and the V segment lost 7 bases, leaving 10 bases of the junction unmatched. Germline loops: CDR1 SNHLY, CDR2 FYNNEI. The CDR3 here is CASNKRGQGGYTF. The CDR3 DNA follows: TGTGCCAGCAACAAAAGGGGGCAAGGCGGCTACACCTTC.

The V call is TRBV7-2, the J call TRBJ2-2, with D possibly being TRBD2 (6 bases). The V end was cut by 5 bases, the J end by 7 bases, with 11 bases between. This CDR3 is 13 amino acids long. From germline, CDR1 is SGHTA and CDR2 FQGNSA. The CDR3 loop is CASSPAGYGELFF. The CDR3 bases are TGTGCCAGCAGCCCCGCGGGGTACGGGGAGCTGTTTTTT.

The chain has TRBV20-1 and TRBJ2-7, with D possibly matching TRBD1 (7 bases). From germline, CDR1 is DFQATT and CDR2 SNEGSKA (reference sequence). The CDR3 covers 15 residues. The V and J ends lost 6 bases and 2 bases respectively, with 20 bases between them. The CDR3 is CSASGDRVRTYEQYF. CDR3 in DNA: TGCAGTGCATCGGGAGACAGGGTCCGAACCTACGAGCAGTACTTC.

This clonotype has more than one count but fewer than ten. The chain employs TRBV12-3 or TRBV12-4 and TRBJ2-5; D remains unclear. Trimming cost V 3 bases and J 4 bases, with 9 bases left between them. This CDR3 is 13 amino acids long. In nucleotides, the CDR3 is TGTGCCAGCAGTTTTACCCCTCGAGAGACCCAGTACTTC. Protein: CASSFTPRETQYF.

The genes are TRBV5-4 and TRBJ2-7, with D possibly being TRBD1 or TRBD2 (5 bases each). The CDR3 is made up of 15 amino acids. Between the trimmed V and J ends, which lost 0 bases and 3 bases, there was a span of 13 bases. The germline V gene has CDR1 SGHNT and CDR2 YYREEE (reference sequence). Written as DNA, the CDR3 is TGTGCCAGCAGCTTGGGGGCAGGGAGAGGCTACGAGCAGTACTTC. It is translated as CASSLGAGRGYEQYF.

The chain links TRBV20-1 to TRBJ2-5; D possibly corresponds to TRBD1 (7 bases). The length of the CDR3 is 15 residues. V was cut by 3 bases and J by 2 bases, with 16 bases left in between. The germline V gene has CDR1 DFQATT and CDR2 SNEGSKA (reference sequence). The CDR3 region is CSASLAQGTQETQYF. DNA of the CDR3: TGCAGTGCTAGCCTAGCACAGGGGACTCAAGAGACCCAGTACTTC.

The V and J genes are TRBV2 and TRBJ2-1, with D possibly matching TRBD2 (6 bases). Germline CDR1 and CDR2: SNHLY and FYNNEI. The germline V and J ends were trimmed by 6 bases and 0 bases, with 15 bases remaining between them. The CDR3 loop spans 16 amino acids. The CDR3 sequence: CASSLVSGTSYNEQFF. DNA of the CDR3: TGTGCCAGCAGCTTAGTTAGCGGTACCTCCTACAATGAGCAGTTCTTC. Filled out from reference TRBV2 and TRBJ2-1, the complete variable domain reads EPEVTQTPSHQVTQMGQEVILRCVPISNHLYFYWYRQILGQKVEFLVSFYNNEISEKSEIFDDQFSVERPDGSNFTLKIRSTKLEDSAMYFCASSLVSGTSYNEQFFGPGTRLTVL.

This clonotype was found many times. The chain employs TRBV24-1 and TRBJ2-1, with 8 nucleotides matching TRBD2. CDR3 length: 14 residues. Germline V gene data show CDR1 as KGHDR and CDR2 as SFDVKD. Losses at the gene ends were 9 bases for V and 6 bases for J; bases not matched to a gene: 9. The DNA for the CDR3 is TGTGCCACCCGGGCGGGGGGAGGTATCAATGAGCAGTTCTTC. Its protein is CATRAGGGINEQFF.

This clonotype has a count of ten or more. The chain employs TRBV4-1 and TRBJ1-5, with 7 bases matching TRBD1. In germline, CDR1 is MGHRA, CDR2 YSYEKL. Trimming cost V 4 bases and J 7 bases; bases outside gene matches: 7. The CDR3 covers 14 residues. The CDR3 DNA is TGCGCCAGCAGCCTACAGGGGATCGGGCAGCCCCAGCATTTT. Encoded protein: CASSLQGIGQPQHF.

This clonotype was seen a single time. A read error may explain this, as a much larger clone is one base away. The CDR3 bases are TGTGCCGGCAGCTTAGTATTAGCGGGAGTTGCCGGGGAGCTGTTTTTT. This translates into CAGSLVLAGVAGELFF. The V and J genes are TRBV11-1 and TRBJ2-2, with 9 bases identical to TRBD2. The CDR3 covers 16 residues. Per the germline V gene, CDR1 is SGHAT and CDR2 is FQDESV (reference sequence).

Concerning this clonotype itself: One junction end disagrees with the germline gene, perhaps due to a read error. V gene TRBV19 combines with J gene TRBJ1-2, with 8 bases that match TRBD1. This CDR3 spans 13 amino acids. Looked up from germline, CDR1 is LNHDA and CDR2 is SQIVND (reference sequence). Written as DNA, the CDR3 is TGTGCCAGTAGTGACCTACCGTACCTACAGGGGGTTTTC. Amino acid sequence: CASSDLPYLQGVF. The variable domain in full, with the rest retrieved from reference TRBV19 and TRBJ1-2, is DGGITQSPKYLFRKEGQNVTLSCEQNLNHDAMYWYRQDPGQGLRLIYYSQIVNDFQKGDIAEGYSVSREKKESFPLTVTSAQKNPTAFYLCASSDLPYLQGVFGSGTRLTVV.

This clonotype was seen a handful of times. The chain employs TRBV10-1 and TRBJ2-7; 12 bases are a match to TRBD2. Germline trimming cut 5 bases from V and 1 base from J; bases unmatched to any gene: 6. CDR1 and CDR2 (germline): WNHNN, SYGVQD (reference sequence). This CDR3 is built from 16 residues. The CDR3 bases are TGCGCCAGCAGTAGGACTAGCGGGGCCATATCCTACGAGCAGTACTTC. This translates into CASSRTSGAISYEQYF.

This chain joins TRBV7-9 and TRBJ1-2; maybe TRBD1 (6 bases). Trimming left V 5 bases short and J 8 bases short, with 21 bases between. The CDR3 spans 15 residues. The germline V gene encodes CDR1 SEHNR and CDR2 FQNEAQ (reference sequence). The CDR3 region is CASSHTLQGSSGYTF. CDR3 nucleotides: TGTGCCAGCAGCCATACCTTACAGGGATCAAGCGGCTACACCTTC.

This clonotype is labeled as large. The genes are TRBV24-1 and TRBJ2-1; 10 bases map to TRBD2. The CDR3 length is 19 residues. Germline lookup yields CDR1 KGHDR and CDR2 SFDVKD. J lost 0 bases, V lost 0 bases, and 7 bases had no gene match. The DNA of the CDR3 is TGTGCCACCAGTGATTTGGTCCCGGAGCGGGAGGGCTCCTACAATGAGCAGTTCTTC. Residues: CATSDLVPEREGSYNEQFF.

The chain has TRBV15 and TRBJ2-5; the D call may be TRBD1 or TRBD2 (6 bases each). The CDR3 contains 14 residues. With 4 bases removed from V and 5 bases from J, the gap between germline ends came to 14 bases. Per the germline V gene, CDR1 is LNHNV and CDR2 is YYDKDF (reference sequence). The CDR3 coding sequence is TGTGCCACCAGCACTAGAGGAGGGGGGGAGACCCAGTACTTC. Translated: CATSTRGGGETQYF.

The table lists this clonotype with a few counts. The V and J genes are TRBV24-1 and TRBJ2-2, with D perhaps TRBD2 (6 bases). The CDR3 spans 17 residues. Germline V gives CDR1 KGHDR, CDR2 SFDVKD. V was trimmed by 3 bases and J by 1 base, leaving 14 bases between them. The CDR3 DNA is TGTGCCACCAGTGATCGGGCAGGGAGGAAGAACACCGGGGAGCTGTTTTTT. Amino acids: CATSDRAGRKNTGELFF.

The rearrangement links TRBV20-1 to TRBJ1-6, with D possibly TRBD1 on 5 matching bases. The ends were cut back, 4 bases at V and 10 bases at J, with 17 bases in the middle. Germline V gene data show CDR1 as DFQATT and CDR2 as SNEGSKA (reference sequence). The CDR3 totals 14 residues. The DNA for the CDR3 is TGCAGTGCTAAAAAGGTGGCAGGGCACTCACCCCTCCACTTT. Its translation: CSAKKVAGHSPLHF.

This chain links TRBV7-2 with TRBJ2-7, with 7 bases fitting TRBD1. Germline CDR1 is SGHTA and CDR2 is FQGNSA. The CDR3 consists of 14 residues. V trimming: 5 bases; J trimming: 3 bases; junction bases outside the gene matches: 7. As DNA, the CDR3 is TGTGCCAGCAGCCCGGGACAGACGCGCTACGAGCAGTACTTC. It yields the protein CASSPGQTRYEQYF.